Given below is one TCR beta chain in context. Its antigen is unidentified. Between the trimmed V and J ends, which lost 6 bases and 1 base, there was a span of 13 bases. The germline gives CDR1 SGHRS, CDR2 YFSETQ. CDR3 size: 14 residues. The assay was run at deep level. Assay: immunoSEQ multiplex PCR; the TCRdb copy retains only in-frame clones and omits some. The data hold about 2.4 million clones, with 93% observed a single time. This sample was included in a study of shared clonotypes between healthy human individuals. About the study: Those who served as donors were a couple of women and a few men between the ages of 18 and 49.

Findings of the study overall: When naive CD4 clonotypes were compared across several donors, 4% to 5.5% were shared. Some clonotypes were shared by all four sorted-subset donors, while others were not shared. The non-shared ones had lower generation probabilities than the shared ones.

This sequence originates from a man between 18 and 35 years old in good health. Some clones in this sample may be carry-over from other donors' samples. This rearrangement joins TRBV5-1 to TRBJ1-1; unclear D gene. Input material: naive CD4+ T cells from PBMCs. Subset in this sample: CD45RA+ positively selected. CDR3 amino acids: CASTPRTGNTEAFF. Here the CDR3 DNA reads TGCGCCAGCACCCCCCGGACGGGGAACACTGAAGCTTTCTTT.